This T cell receptor beta chain was sequenced for a study of T-cell memory formation after mild COVID-19. Background on the study: TCR clusters were largely donor specific. Overall study results and limits: Those CD4+ clones that contracted were mainly in CM and EM (CD8+ ones in EMRA).

Germline-derived CDR1 and CDR2 are SGHVS and FQNEAQ. The CDR3 covers 16 residues. V lost 0 bases and J lost 4; bases outside the gene matches: 7. Constant-segment-primed 5'RACE gave TCR alpha and TCR beta cDNA libraries with sample barcodes and UMIs. MiXCR, applied by TCRdb to the 5' RACE reads, yields one record per CDR3 protein. The table lists 400,000 or so distinct CDR3 sequences, 15% to 20% of them singletons. This clonotype occurred a few times. Its antigen is unknown. Sequencing was done on a sample of PBMCs or a T cell subset sorted from them (not recorded which). The sequence derives from an adult woman who had mild COVID-19 (a few samples of this study predate the infection). Cell type and time point are not known. The chain couples TRBV7-8 to TRBJ1-1, with 8 bases lining up with TRBD1. In nucleotides, the CDR3 is TGTGCCAGCAGCTTAGCGCGTTGGCAGGGGGCCACTGAAGCTTTCTTT. Translating gives CASSLARWQGATEAFF.